The rows below give T cell receptor beta chains drawn from one sample of a study of shared clonotypes between healthy human individuals. Here immunoSEQ multiplex PCR was the method, and the copy in TCRdb shows in-frame clones only, minus some. The data hold roughly 640,000 clones, with around two thirds observed a single time. The specimen sequenced was memory CD4+ T cells sorted from blood. The receptors stem from a woman aged 25 to 39 in good health. Both conserved end residues are part of each CDR3. A D gene is named only where the DNA matches it firmly. Size is stated for part of the rows, as once, few or many counts, or as a class when the clone is expanded.

D gene	V gene	clone size	J gene	CDR3 DNA	CDR3 protein
.	TRBV6-6	.	TRBJ2-7	TGTGCCAGCAGTGACAACACAGGGTCAGGTTCCGAGCAGTACTTC	CASSDNTGSGSEQYF
.	TRBV2	.	TRBJ1-5	TGTGCCAGCAGTGAACTGGCAGGGAGAAGGAATCAGCCCCAGCATTTT	CASSELAGRRNQPQHF
.	TRBV5-4	.	TRBJ2-2	TGTGCCAGCGGTTCAGAGTTAGTTCAGGGGGGGGCCGGGGAGCTGTTTTTT	CASGSELVQGGAGELFF
TRBD1	TRBV6-6	once	TRBJ2-1	TGTGCCAGCAGTTCTGTCCAGGGGGCGCATGAGCAGTTCTTC	CASSSVQGAHEQFF
.	TRBV6-1	.	TRBJ1-1	TGTGCCAGCAGTGAAGGGGTGGGACAGAACACTGAAGCTTTCTTT	CASSEGVGQNTEAFF
TRBD1	TRBV28	.	TRBJ1-1	TGTGCCAGCAGTTCACCGGGACAGGGTAGTCGAGCTTTCTTT	CASSSPGQGSRAFF
.	TRBV5-1	once	TRBJ1-1	TGCGCCAGCAGCTACGGGGGGGCCACTGAAGCTTTCTTT	CASSYGGATEAFF
.	TRBV27	few	TRBJ2-7	TGTGCCAGCAGTCGGACAGTCCTCAGCTCCTACGAGCAGTACTTC	CASSRTVLSSYEQYF
.	TRBV5-1	few	TRBJ2-2	TGCGCCAGCAGTTCCCGAGTAGGGGACAACACCGGGGAGCTGTTTTTT	CASSSRVGDNTGELFF
.	TRBV27	.	TRBJ1-1	TGTGCCAGCAGTTTACAGACAGCGAACACTGAAGCTTTCTTT	CASSLQTANTEAFF
TRBD2	TRBV7-2	once	TRBJ2-3	TGTGCCAGCAGCAAGCGGGAAGTCGCAGATACGCAGTATTTT	CASSKREVADTQYF
TRBD2	TRBV9	.	TRBJ2-7	TGTGCCAGCAGCTACGAGCGGGGACCAGGGAGCGAGCAGTACTTC	CASSYERGPGSEQYF
.	TRBV6-1	.	TRBJ2-7	TGTGCCAGCAGGATATGGCGGGATTCCTACGAGCAGTACTTC	CASRIWRDSYEQYF
.	TRBV6-7	.	TRBJ1-5	TGTGCCAGCTTCCAAAATCAGCCCCAGCATTTT	CASFQNQPQHF
.	TRBV19	once	TRBJ2-6	TGTGCCAGTAGTGACCTTTCTGGGGCCAACGTCCTGACTTTC	CASSDLSGANVLTF
TRBD2	TRBV14	.	TRBJ2-1	TGTGCCAGCAGCCAAGAAGGGCGCCAGCGGGGGGGGAATGAGCAGTTCTTC	CASSQEGRQRGGNEQFF
TRBD1	TRBV18	many	TRBJ2-7	TGTGCCAGCTCCCGCGGACAGGGGGCGCGAGAGCAGTACTTC	CASSRGQGAREQYF
TRBD1	TRBV5-1	once	TRBJ1-3	TGCGCCAGCAGCCTAGGGACAGGGACTGGAAACACCATATATTTT	CASSLGTGTGNTIYF
TRBD2	TRBV5-4	.	TRBJ2-5	TGTGCCAGCAGCTTCCGACTAGCGGGAGATGAGACCCAGTACTTC	CASSFRLAGDETQYF
.	TRBV5-6	.	TRBJ2-7	TGTGCCAGCAGCTTGGGTCGGTCCGCTTCTGAGCAGTACTTC	CASSLGRSASEQYF
TRBD2	TRBV4-1	.	TRBJ2-7	TGCGCCAGCAGCCACGGGACTAGCGGAGCTATCTCCTACGAGCAGTACTTC	CASSHGTSGAISYEQYF
TRBD2	TRBV9	.	TRBJ2-1	TGTGCCAGCAGCTGGACTAGCGGTCCCTTTTCCAATGAGCAGTTCTTC	CASSWTSGPFSNEQFF
.	TRBV2	.	TRBJ2-7	TGTGCCAGCAAAGGGGGGGGCGCTGCTGGTGAGCAGTACTTC	CASKGGGAAGEQYF
.	TRBV19	.	TRBJ1-5	TGTGCCAGTAGTGTCCAGGGGTCGAGCAATCAGCCCCAGCATTTT	CASSVQGSSNQPQHF
.	TRBV28	.	TRBJ1-6	TGTGCCAGCAGTTTACAAGACGGAGATTCACCCCTCCACTTT	CASSLQDGDSPLHF
TRBD2	TRBV28	.	TRBJ2-2	TGTGCCAGCAGTTTGCTAGCGGGAGTCCCCCGGACAACCGGGGAGCTGTTTTTT	CASSLLAGVPRTTGELFF
.	TRBV5-1	.	TRBJ1-1	TGCGCCAGCAGAGTACAGGTGAACACTGAAGCTTTCTTT	CASRVQVNTEAFF
.	TRBV18	.	TRBJ2-2	TGTGCCAGCTCACCGCGGGAACCTAAGTCCGGGGAGCTGTTTTTT	CASSPREPKSGELFF
.	TRBV7-8	.	TRBJ2-7	TGTGCCAGCAGCTTAGGACGCAGACGATCTTCCTACGAGCAGTACTTC	CASSLGRRRSSYEQYF
TRBD1	TRBV27	few	TRBJ1-5	TGTGCCAGCAGAACCGGGACAGGGGATCAGCCCCAGCATTTT	CASRTGTGDQPQHF
TRBD1	TRBV6-6	.	TRBJ1-1	TGTGCCAGCAGTTACTCCGGGACAGGGGGAACTGAAGCTTTCTTT	CASSYSGTGGTEAFF
.	TRBV18	.	TRBJ1-5	TGTGCCAGCTCTCCCCGGCAGGGCGACAATCAGCCCCAGCATTTT	CASSPRQGDNQPQHF
TRBD1	TRBV28	once	TRBJ2-7	TGTGCCAGCAGTATTTACAGGGGGGAAATATCGGGCGAGCAGTACTTC	CASSIYRGEISGEQYF
.	TRBV5-6	.	TRBJ1-1	TGTGCCAGCAGCTTGGCCGGGGGGCTGAGCACTGAAGCTTTCTTT	CASSLAGGLSTEAFF
TRBD1	TRBV5-1	.	TRBJ2-2	TGCGCCAGCAGCTTGGGACAGGGGGACACCGGGGAGCTGTTTTTT	CASSLGQGDTGELFF
TRBD2	TRBV5-1	.	TRBJ2-5	TGCGCCAGCTATCCCGGGACTAGCAGGGAGACCCAGTACTTC	CASYPGTSRETQYF
.	TRBV5-1	.	TRBJ2-5	TGCGCCAGCAGCTTGGCCGGGATATTTCAAGAGACCCAGTACTTC	CASSLAGIFQETQYF
.	TRBV5-4	.	TRBJ2-2	TGTGCCAGCAGCTTGAGTGGGGGAGGAATCGGGGAGCTGTTTTTT	CASSLSGGGIGELFF
.	TRBV11-1	few	TRBJ2-2	TGTGCCAGCAGCTTCGGACAGTTCACCGGGGAGCTGTTTTTT	CASSFGQFTGELFF
TRBD1	TRBV6-1	.	TRBJ1-4	TGTGCCAGCAGTGGCACCAGGGGGGGCGCAAATGAAAAACTGTTTTTT	CASSGTRGGANEKLFF
.	TRBV6-4	.	TRBJ1-5	TGTGCCAGCAGGGGGATCGAGGATCAGCCCCAGCATTTT	CASRGIEDQPQHF
.	TRBV4-1	many	TRBJ2-7	TGCGCCAGCAGCCAAGAGACGGGGAACTACGAGCAGTACTTC	CASSQETGNYEQYF
.	TRBV14	many	TRBJ2-1	TGTGCCAGCAGCCAGAATAATGAGCAGTTCTTC	CASSQNNEQFF
TRBD1	TRBV2	.	TRBJ1-5	TGTGCCAGCAGTGAAGCGGGACAGGAAAATCAGCCCCAGCATTTT	CASSEAGQENQPQHF
.	TRBV11-3	once	TRBJ1-1	TGTGCCAGCAGCCAAGCGGGGGCGAGTTTCACTGAAGCTTTCTTT	CASSQAGASFTEAFF